The rows below give T cell receptor beta chains drawn from one sample of a study of preoperative IRX-2 immunotherapy in early breast cancer. TCRdb keeps only in-frame clones here, not all; method: immunoSEQ multiplex PCR. The sample carries approximately 30,000 clones, roughly 96% recorded once. Sample acquisition took place from a patient treated with IRX-2 immunotherapy. Receptor source: a human donor with breast cancer. Both conserved end residues are part of each CDR3. Clone sizes are given selectively: once, few, many, or a class where the clone is expanded.

V gene | clone size | CDR3 length | CDR3 protein
TRBV5-5 | - | 12 | CASSLEQAEAFF
TRBV4-1 | once | 17 | CASSHGDRERNYQPQHF
TRBV4-1 | - | 16 | CASSHAIGQGDQPQHF
TRBV11-3 | - | 15 | CASSLAGEVSGELFF
TRBV6-5 | - | 12 | CASFGTYNEQFF
TRBV18 | - | 15 | CASSRGPGDKNIQYF
TRBV6-6 | once | 15 | CASVGARVAVTEAFF
TRBV7-6 | - | 15 | CASSHPGAGANVLTF
TRBV7-8 | - | 12 | CASSLKGYEQYF
TRBV2 | - | 15 | CASSEGGTWGTEAFF
TRBV7-9 | - | 15 | CASSLGVGAPHEQYF
TRBV9 | - | 16 | CASSVPRTGVNYGYTF
TRBV9 | - | 15 | CASSGLAGGSDTQYF
TRBV2 | - | 16 | CASRERQRRGNYGYTF
TRBV15 | - | 16 | CATSRDLLAGVGEQYF
TRBV2 | - | 13 | CASRDRVSGELFF
TRBV5-1 | once | 15 | CASSLARTAQETQYF
TRBV29-1 | - | 13 | CSVGGRATDTQYF
TRBV28 | - | 15 | CASSFNGIYNSPLHF
TRBV10-3 | once | 14 | CAISDPGSNQPQHF
TRBV23-1 | - | 14 | CASVQVNSYNEQFF
TRBV7-8 | - | 12 | CASSLVAGLQYF
TRBV5-5 | - | 17 | CASSPKAGLTSNGELFF
TRBV7-8 | once | 14 | CASSLKVTNSPLHF
TRBV6-1 | - | 17 | CASSGSGAFGREYEAFF
TRBV9 | - | 16 | CASSVAGQGPYNEQFF
TRBV7-3 | - | 16 | CASSLLPSPPTDTQYF
TRBV2 | - | 17 | CASSEEPNWDRIYEQYF
TRBV19 | - | 17 | CASRKDKTGISNQPQHF
TRBV6-6 | - | 13 | CASRQGGNTEAFF
TRBV19 | - | 18 | CASSITRRTASRFQPQHF
TRBV20-1 | - | 11 | CSASGPYEQYF
TRBV7-3 | - | 20 | CASSPQSRGLERSRYNEQFF
TRBV4-3 | - | 15 | CASSQVIGGQETQYF
TRBV9 | - | 16 | CASSPQLTGVTGELFF
TRBV7-9 | - | 15 | CASSLAGTGAQPQHF
TRBV25-1 | - | 16 | CASSELSGRGNEKLFF
TRBV27 | - | 15 | CASSPPGLARETQYF
TRBV2 | - | 12 | CASRTGGDTIYF
TRBV5-1 | - | 15 | CASTPKQGANTEAFF
TRBV11-2 | - | 16 | CASSPSIGVGFYEQYF
TRBV5-1 | - | 16 | CASSLGTLRLYNEQFF
TRBV5-6 | - | 17 | CASSLLLFSGGRETQYF
TRBV9 | once | 16 | CASSVDPYRESYGYTF
TRBV10-3 | - | 16 | CAISEGLAGGTDTQYF
TRBV5-1 | - | 15 | CASSLGGTSAETQYF
TRBV21-1 | - | 17 | CASSKRKQGLINQPQHF
TRBV7-2 | - | 14 | CASSPGQAYYEQYF